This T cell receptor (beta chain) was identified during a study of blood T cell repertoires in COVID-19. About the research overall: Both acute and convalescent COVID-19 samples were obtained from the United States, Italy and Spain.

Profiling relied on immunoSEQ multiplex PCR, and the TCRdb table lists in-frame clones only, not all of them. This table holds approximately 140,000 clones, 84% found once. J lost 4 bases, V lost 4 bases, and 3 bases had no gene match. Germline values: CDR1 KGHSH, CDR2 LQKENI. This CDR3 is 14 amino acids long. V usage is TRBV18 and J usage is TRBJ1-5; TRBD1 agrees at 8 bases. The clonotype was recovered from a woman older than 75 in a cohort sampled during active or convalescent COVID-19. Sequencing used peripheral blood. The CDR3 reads CASSRTGINQPQHF. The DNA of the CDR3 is TGTGCCAGCTCACGGACAGGGATTAATCAGCCCCAGCATTTT.